A single sample is the source of the 21 T cell receptor beta chains below, sequenced in a study of shared clonotypes between healthy human individuals. TCRdb's table, derived via immunoSEQ multiplex PCR, lists solely in-frame clones and lacks some. There are about 2 million clones in the sample; around 95% occur only once, and 0.1% to 0.15% lies in the top ten. Sequencing was done on a sample of naive CD4+ T cells sorted from blood. Regarding subset: CD45RA+ positively selected. These receptors were obtained from a man younger than 35 in good health.

V is TRBV5-1 and J is TRBJ2-5; maybe TRBD1 (5 bases). In germline, CDR1 is SGHRS, CDR2 YFSETQ. Trimming shortened V by 0 bases and J by 5 bases, and 14 bases separated the two germline ends. This CDR3 has 15 amino acids. Written as DNA, the CDR3 is TGCGCCAGCAGCTTGGTTCAGGGCTTGGGGGAGACCCAGTACTTC. Amino acids: CASSLVQGLGETQYF.

The chain is built from TRBV29-1 and TRBJ1-4; 8 bases are a match to TRBD1. The junction had 11 bases not matched to a gene; V was cut back by 4 bases and J by 7 bases. CDR3 length: 15 residues. Per germline, CDR1 SQVTM and CDR2 ANQGSEA. DNA of the CDR3: TGCAGCGTTGTGTGGGAAGACAGGGGAGGTGAAAAACTGTTTTTT. Translating gives CSVVWEDRGGEKLFF.

The V and J genes are TRBV25-1 and TRBJ1-6, with a tentative D call TRBD1 (6 bases). With 6 bases removed from V and 7 bases from J, the gap between germline ends came to 16 bases. Germline CDR1 and CDR2: MGHDK and SYGVNS. The CDR3 totals 15 residues. CDR3 nucleotide sequence: TGTGCCAGCAGGGGACCAGGGGAGTGGAATTCACCCCTCCACTTT. As protein: CASRGPGEWNSPLHF.

CDR3 protein: CASSLGLSGNEQFF. The CDR3 region has the DNA TGTGCCAGCAGCTTAGGACTAAGCGGCAATGAGCAGTTCTTC. The chain recombines TRBV7-2 with TRBJ2-1; TRBD2 might be the D (5 bases). The CDR3 runs 14 residues. V was clipped by 1 base and J by 6 bases, with 10 bases between them. Germline loops: CDR1 SGHTA, CDR2 FQGNSA.

The chain is built from TRBV7-9 and TRBJ2-3, with TRBD1 as a possible D gene (6 bases). The V gene lost 3 bases and the J gene lost 4 bases, with 11 bases spanning the gap. The CDR3 is 14 amino acids. CDR1 and CDR2 from the germline V gene are SEHNR and FQNEAQ (reference sequence). CDR3 in amino acids: CASSFQGSPDTQYF. The CDR3, as DNA: TGTGCCAGCAGCTTCCAGGGGTCACCAGATACGCAGTATTTT. The full variable domain, its missing parts supplied by reference TRBV7-9 and TRBJ2-3, is DTGVSQNPRHKITKRGQNVTFRCDPISEHNRLYWYRQTLGQGPEFLTYFQNEAQLEKSRLLSDRFSAERPKGSFSTLEIQRTEQGDSAMYLCASSFQGSPDTQYFGPGTRLTVL.

The chain combines TRBV7-2 with TRBJ2-2; weak D call: TRBD1 (5 bases). Trimming removed 3 bases at V and 0 bases at J, with 8 bases between. Germline CDR1 SGHTA, CDR2 FQGNSA. CDR3 length equals 15 residues. In DNA, the CDR3 is TGTGCCAGCAGCTTCGGACACCCGAACACCGGGGAGCTGTTTTTT. Its protein is CASSFGHPNTGELFF.

J is TRBJ1-2 and V is TRBV4-1; possibly TRBD1 for D (6 bases). The V gene's germline CDR1 is MGHRA and CDR2 YSYEKL. V shed 5 bases and J shed 4 bases, with 11 bases lying between them. CDR3 length: 13 residues. The CDR3 sequence: CASSAGVGYGYTF. CDR3 DNA sequence: TGCGCCAGCAGCGCAGGGGTTGGCTATGGCTACACCTTC.

This clone is a singleton in its sample. The chain uses TRBV15 and TRBJ1-4, with D unclear. Germline CDR1 is LNHNV and CDR2 is YYDKDF (reference sequence). The CDR3 spans 17 residues. V gave up 1 base and J gave up 3 bases, with 15 bases separating them. The CDR3 is CATSRVFFWGSNEKLFF. The CDR3 coding sequence is TGTGCCACCAGCAGAGTTTTTTTCTGGGGATCTAATGAAAAACTGTTTTTT.

This chain uses TRBV15 with TRBJ2-2, with 16 bases matching TRBD2. The germline gives CDR1 LNHNV, CDR2 YYDKDF (reference sequence). V lost 5 bases to trimming and J lost 12 bases; unmatched junction nucleotides: 12. This CDR3 spans 17 amino acids. CDR3 sequence: CATSAQVLGLAGGKLFF. Here the CDR3 DNA reads TGTGCCACCAGCGCGCAAGTTTTGGGACTAGCGGGGGGGAAGCTGTTTTTT.

This clone was detected only once. The V gene is TRBV23-1, the J gene TRBJ1-2; no definite D call. TRBV23-1 carries the ORF label, with uncertain function. V lost 3 bases and J 4 bases, leaving 12 bases between the germline ends. The CDR3 covers 14 residues. The DNA for the CDR3 is TGCGCCAGCAGTCAGACTGGGGAGACCTATGGCTACACCTTC. Translating gives CASSQTGETYGYTF.

J is TRBJ1-2 and V is TRBV4-1, with D unclear. Germline V gives CDR1 MGHRA, CDR2 YSYEKL. With 3 bases removed from V and 8 bases from J, the gap between germline ends came to 13 bases. The CDR3 extends over 13 amino acids. The CDR3 spells CASSHVRRPGYTF. CDR3 nucleotides: TGCGCCAGCAGCCATGTTAGGAGACCCGGCTACACCTTC.

The rearrangement uses TRBV5-4 and TRBJ2-3; 10 bases match TRBD1. CDR1 and CDR2 from the germline V gene are SGHNT and YYREEE (reference sequence). This CDR3 comprises 15 residues. The V gene end was trimmed by 4 bases and the J gene end by 3 bases; junction bases not matched to a gene: 5. In nucleotides, the CDR3 is TGTGCCAGCAGCGTGACAGGGGGCGCGACAGATACGCAGTATTTT. Translated, it gives CASSVTGGATDTQYF.

The CDR3 region is CASSLTGGAETQYF. Written as DNA, the CDR3 is TGTGCCAGCAGCTTAACCGGGGGGGCCGAGACCCAGTACTTC. This chain connects TRBV7-8 to TRBJ2-5; 8 bases fit TRBD2. With V trimmed by 2 bases and J by 5 bases, 4 bases remained unmatched. The germline V gene has CDR1 SGHVS and CDR2 FQNEAQ. This CDR3 comprises 14 residues.

CDR3 region: CASSLGEVGEQYF. CDR3 nucleotide sequence: TGTGCCAGCAGCTTAGGGGAGGTCGGCGAGCAGTACTTC. The chain links TRBV5-6 to TRBJ2-7; D is perhaps TRBD2 (6 bases). Germline V lookup: CDR1 SGHDT, CDR2 YYEEEE. The CDR3 is 13 amino acids. The V gene lost 2 bases and the J gene lost 6 bases, with 12 bases spanning the gap.

CDR3 amino acids: CASTRVGDTEAFF. The CDR3 DNA follows: TGTGCCAGCACCCGGGTAGGGGACACTGAAGCTTTCTTT. V usage is TRBV6-5 and J usage is TRBJ1-1; D possibly corresponds to TRBD1 (5 bases). V was shortened by 7 bases and J by 3 bases, with 12 bases between the two germline ends. The germline V gene encodes CDR1 MNHEY and CDR2 SVGAGI. The CDR3 is made up of 13 amino acids.

The gene calls are TRBV5-1 and TRBJ2-3; 7 positions match TRBD1. Germline values: CDR1 SGHRS, CDR2 YFSETQ. V shed 1 base and J 7 bases; nucleotides not matched to a gene: 6. There are 14 residues in the CDR3. The CDR3 DNA reads TGCGCCAGCAGCTTGACGACAGGGTCAAATACGCAGTATTTT. Amino acids: CASSLTTGSNTQYF.

The chain has TRBV7-3 and TRBJ2-3, with D possibly called TRBD1 or TRBD2 (5 bases each). The CDR3 has 11 residues. CDR1 and CDR2 from the germline V gene are SGHTA and FQGTGA. V was cut by 3 bases and J by 10 bases, with 8 bases left in between. The CDR3 DNA reads TGTGCCAGCAGCTTGGGGCGGGCGCAGTATTTT. Translated: CASSLGRAQYF. Full variable domain (remainder filled in from reference TRBV7-3 and TRBJ2-3): GAGVSQTPSNKVTEKGKYVELRCDPISGHTALYWYRQSLGQGPEFLIYFQGTGAADDSGLPNDRFFAVRPEGSVSTLKIQRTERGDSAVYLCASSLGRAQYFGPGTRLTVL.

About this clone itself: Other DNA sequences in the sample encode the same CDR3. The chain links TRBV7-2 to TRBJ2-6; TRBD1 matches 7 bases. Germline V lookup: CDR1 SGHTA, CDR2 FQGNSA. The V gene end was trimmed by 5 bases and the J gene end by 2 bases; junction bases not matched to a gene: 3. The CDR3 totals 15 residues. DNA of the CDR3: TGTGCCAGCAGCCCTCAGGGGGCTGGGGCCAACGTCCTGACTTTC. It translates to CASSPQGAGANVLTF. Drawing the rest from reference TRBV7-2 and TRBJ2-6, the complete variable domain is GAGVSQSPSNKVTEKGKDVELRCDPISGHTALYWYRQSLGQGLEFLIYFQGNSAPDKSGLPSDRFSAERTGGSVSTLTIQRTQQEDSAVYLCASSPQGAGANVLTFGAGSRLTVL.

The V call is TRBV10-2, the J call TRBJ1-2; TRBD1 matches at 8 bases. Germline V lookup: CDR1 WSHSY, CDR2 SAAADI. The CDR3 runs to 14 residues. Trimming removed 6 bases from V and 3 bases from J; junction bases left unmatched: 6. The CDR3 here is CASREQGADYGYTF. CDR3 sequence (DNA): TGCGCCAGCAGAGAGCAGGGGGCAGACTATGGCTACACCTTC.

V and J are TRBV21-1 and TRBJ1-3. TRBV21-1 is termed a pseudogene. This CDR3 contains 13 residues. The CDR3 sequence: CASSRVRGNTIYF. The CDR3 DNA follows: TGTGCCAGCAGCAGGGTACGGGGGAACACCATATATTTT.

The J gene is TRBJ2-3, the V gene TRBV5-1; D remains unclear. CDR1 is SGHRS and CDR2 is YFSETQ in the germline V gene. CDR3 size: 13 residues. The V gene lost 0 bases and the J gene lost 4 bases, with 6 bases spanning the gap. Here the CDR3 DNA reads TGCGCCAGCAGCTTGGGGTACTCAGATACGCAGTATTTT. This encodes CASSLGYSDTQYF.